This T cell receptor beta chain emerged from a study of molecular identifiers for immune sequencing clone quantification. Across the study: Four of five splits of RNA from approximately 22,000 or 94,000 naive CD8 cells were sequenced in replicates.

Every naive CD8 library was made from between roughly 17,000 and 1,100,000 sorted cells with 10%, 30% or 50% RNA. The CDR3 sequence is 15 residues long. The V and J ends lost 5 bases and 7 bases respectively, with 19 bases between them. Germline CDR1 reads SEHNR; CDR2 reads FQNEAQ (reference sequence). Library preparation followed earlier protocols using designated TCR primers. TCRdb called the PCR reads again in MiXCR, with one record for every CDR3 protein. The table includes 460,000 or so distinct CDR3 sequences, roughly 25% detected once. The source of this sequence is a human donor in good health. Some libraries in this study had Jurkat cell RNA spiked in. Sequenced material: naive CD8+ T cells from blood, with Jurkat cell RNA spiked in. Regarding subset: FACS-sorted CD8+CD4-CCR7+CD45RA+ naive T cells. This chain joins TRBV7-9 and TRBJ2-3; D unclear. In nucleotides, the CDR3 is TGTGCCAGCAGCCCCGGGCCATTGTCGACAAATACGCAGTATTTT. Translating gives CASSPGPLSTNTQYF.